This T cell receptor beta chain was recovered during a study of human T cells and chemical hapten exposure. Time point specified: healthy volunteer bleed at 6 weeks. The authors' total RNA extraction used unfractionated whole blood. This clonotype showed up many times. Trimming pared 2 bases from V and 4 bases from J, leaving 17 bases between. Germline CDR1 MDHEN, CDR2 SYDVKM. The CDR3 is 16 amino acids. MiXCR, applied by TCRdb to the RACE reads, yields one record per CDR3 protein. This sample has 75,000 to 80,000 distinct CDR3 sequences, with 8.6% found just once. The sequencing sample was made of whole blood. The TCR comes from a female donor in good health. Some clones in this sample may be carry-over from other donors' samples. This rearrangement joins TRBV28 to TRBJ1-1; D gene ambiguous. CDR3 bases: TGTGCCAGCAGTTTAATAGGGCGGGGAAAAACCACTGAAGCTTTCTTT. This codes for CASSLIGRGKTTEAFF.